A selection of T cell receptor beta chains follows, all from one sample in a study of regulatory T cells in long-lasting Graves disease. TCRdb called the multiplex PCR reads again in MiXCR, with one record for every CDR3 protein. The data contain approximately 400,000 distinct CDR3 sequences, roughly 20% of them singletons. Specimen: peripheral blood mononuclear cells (PBMCs), collected when the disease was refractory, from a patient treated with antithyroid drugs. Receptors were obtained from a female donor with Graves disease. Both conserved end residues are part of each CDR3. Fields, in order: V gene, D gene, clone size, J gene, CDR3 DNA, CDR3 protein. The D gene is left open where the match is weak. Clone size is not always given. Where it is, it says once, few, many or a class for expanded clones.

V: TRBV15; D: -; size: many; J: TRBJ1-1; DNA: TGTGCCACCAGCAGGACGGTAGGCAGTAACACTGAAGCTTTCTTT; CDR3: CATSRTVGSNTEAFF
V: TRBV28; D: TRBD2; size: many; J: TRBJ2-7; DNA: TGTGCCAGCAGTTTTGAGACTAGCACCTACGAGCAGTACTTC; CDR3: CASSFETSTYEQYF
V: TRBV20-1; D: -; size: many; J: TRBJ1-2; DNA: TGCAGTGCTAGCCCCCAGGATAACTATGGCTACACCTTC; CDR3: CSASPQDNYGYTF
V: TRBV20-1; D: -; size: many; J: TRBJ2-5; DNA: TGCAGTGCCCCCGGGTCCCAAGAGACCCAGTACTTC; CDR3: CSAPGSQETQYF
V: TRBV7-2; D: -; size: once; J: TRBJ2-5; DNA: TGTGCCAGCAGCTTACGTAGCTACCAAGAGACCCAGTACTTC; CDR3: CASSLRSYQETQYF
V: TRBV7-9; D: -; size: many; J: TRBJ1-2; DNA: TGTGCCAGCACCCCGGCGGGTCAGGAGATAAACTATGGCTACACCTTC; CDR3: CASTPAGQEINYGYTF
V: TRBV7-8; D: -; size: many; J: TRBJ2-2; DNA: TGTGCCAGCAGTCAGCCCGGGGAGCTGTTTTTT; CDR3: CASSQPGELFF
V: TRBV10-3; D: -; size: many; J: TRBJ1-2; DNA: TGTGCCATCAGTGAGCGGCGAGGGGAGGCAAACTATGGCTACACCTTC; CDR3: CAISERRGEANYGYTF
V: TRBV20-1; D: -; size: few; J: TRBJ2-5; DNA: TGCAGTGCTAGACCCGATCCGGGCGAGACCCAGTACTTC; CDR3: CSARPDPGETQYF
V: TRBV2; D: -; size: many; J: TRBJ1-5; DNA: TGTGCCAGCAGTGCGGGGGTGAGCAATCAGCCCCAGCATTTT; CDR3: CASSAGVSNQPQHF
V: TRBV20-1; D: -; size: few; J: TRBJ1-1; DNA: TGCAGTGCTAGAGATCGGACAGATTATAGGAACACTGAAGCTTTCTTT; CDR3: CSARDRTDYRNTEAFF
V: TRBV7-2; D: TRBD1; size: many; J: TRBJ1-2; DNA: TGTGCCAGCAGCTTAGCCCGGACAGGGTCCGTCTATGGCTACACCTTC; CDR3: CASSLARTGSVYGYTF
V: TRBV30; D: TRBD1; size: many; J: TRBJ1-6; DNA: TGTGCCTCCATTTCCTCGGGACAGGGGCGTTCACCCCTCCACTTT; CDR3: CASISSGQGRSPLHF
V: TRBV4-1; D: TRBD2; size: -; J: TRBJ2-4; DNA: TGCGCCAGCAGCCAAGGACCTAGCGGAAACATTCAGTACTTC; CDR3: CASSQGPSGNIQYF
V: TRBV19; D: TRBD2; size: -; J: TRBJ2-5; DNA: TGTGCCAGTAGTGTCGCGGGACTAGCGGGAGTCACAGAGACCCAGTACTTC; CDR3: CASSVAGLAGVTETQYF
V: TRBV19; D: TRBD2; size: many; J: TRBJ2-5; DNA: TGTGCCAGTAGGGTAGCGGGGTCTCCTGAAGAGACCCAGTACTTC; CDR3: CASRVAGSPEETQYF
V: TRBV27; D: TRBD1; size: many; J: TRBJ1-4; DNA: TGTGCCAGCAGTACCGGACAGGAGGGCATAGCTAATGAAAAACTGTTTTTT; CDR3: CASSTGQEGIANEKLFF
V: TRBV29-1; D: TRBD2; size: -; J: TRBJ2-2; DNA: TGCAGCGTTGACCTAGCGGGAATTACCGGGGAGCTGTTTTTT; CDR3: CSVDLAGITGELFF
V: TRBV11-1; D: -; size: few; J: TRBJ2-1; DNA: TGTGCCAGCAGCTGGCGCATGGGAACCGAGCATCATGAGCAGTTCTTC; CDR3: CASSWRMGTEHHEQFF
V: TRBV7-2; D: TRBD1; size: few; J: TRBJ2-2; DNA: TGTGCCAGCAGCACCGGGACAGGGGTCGTCGCCGGGGAGCTGTTTTTT; CDR3: CASSTGTGVVAGELFF
V: TRBV18; D: -; size: few; J: TRBJ1-1; DNA: TGTGCCAGCTCCTTGCGCGGGGGGGCGCAGGGCACTGAAGCTTTCTTT; CDR3: CASSLRGGAQGTEAFF
V: TRBV27; D: -; size: few; J: TRBJ1-2; DNA: TGTGCCAGCTCCCCACTCTGGGGGATTAATGGCTACACCTTC; CDR3: CASSPLWGINGYTF
V: TRBV2; D: -; size: many; J: TRBJ2-4; DNA: TGTGCCAGCATGGGAGCCAAAAACATTCAGTACTTC; CDR3: CASMGAKNIQYF
V: TRBV12-3/TRBV12-4; D: TRBD1; size: many; J: TRBJ2-2; DNA: TGTGCCAGCAAAGTGACAGGGGAGACCGGGGAGCTGTTTTTT; CDR3: CASKVTGETGELFF
V: TRBV5-1; D: -; size: once; J: TRBJ2-1; DNA: TGCGCCAGCAGCTTAACAGGGCCCTCCTACAATGAGCAGTTCTTC; CDR3: CASSLTGPSYNEQFF
V: TRBV3-1; D: TRBD1; size: many; J: TRBJ2-7; DNA: TGTGCCAGCAGCCAAGCGGGCGACAGGGCCGAGCAGTACTTC; CDR3: CASSQAGDRAEQYF
V: TRBV30; D: -; size: -; J: TRBJ2-3; DNA: TGTGCCTGGAGTTCGCCTGGGACGCAGTATTTT; CDR3: CAWSSPGTQYF
V: TRBV7-2; D: TRBD1; size: few; J: TRBJ2-2; DNA: TGTGCCAGCAGCCAAGTCGGGACAGGGGTTACCGGGGAGCTGTTTTTT; CDR3: CASSQVGTGVTGELFF
V: TRBV4-3; D: -; size: many; J: TRBJ2-2; DNA: TGCGCCAGCAGCCTTGTAGTAGGACAGACGAACACCGGGGAGCTGTTTTTT; CDR3: CASSLVVGQTNTGELFF
V: TRBV20-1; D: TRBD2; size: -; J: TRBJ2-3; DNA: TGCAGTGCTAGAGGGTTAGCGGGAGCATTGGATACGCAGTATTTT; CDR3: CSARGLAGALDTQYF
V: TRBV12-3/TRBV12-4; D: TRBD1; size: many; J: TRBJ2-5; DNA: TGTGCCAGCAGGGGGACAGGGGGAGGAGAGACCCAGTACTTC; CDR3: CASRGTGGGETQYF
V: TRBV30; D: TRBD1; size: -; J: TRBJ2-2; DNA: TGTGCCTGGACAGGGGGCCGCGGGGAGCTGTTTTTT; CDR3: CAWTGGRGELFF
V: TRBV2; D: TRBD2; size: many; J: TRBJ2-5; DNA: TGTGCCAGCAGTGAAGGAATAGCGGGAGAGATCGCCCAAGAGACCCAGTACTTC; CDR3: CASSEGIAGEIAQETQYF
V: TRBV7-9; D: TRBD1; size: few; J: TRBJ1-2; DNA: TGTGCCAGCAGCCAGGGGGAGGGACAGTATGGCTACACCTTC; CDR3: CASSQGEGQYGYTF
V: TRBV7-2; D: -; size: many; J: TRBJ2-5; DNA: TGTGCCAGCAGCTTAGTCGACGGGTTGCAAGAGACCCAGTACTTC; CDR3: CASSLVDGLQETQYF
V: TRBV11-2; D: -; size: many; J: TRBJ2-7; DNA: TGTGCCAGCTCCGCGGCCCCCTACGAGCAGTACTTC; CDR3: CASSAAPYEQYF
V: TRBV19; D: -; size: -; J: TRBJ2-6; DNA: TGTGCCAGTAAAAGGTCCAACTCTGGGGCCAACGTCCTGACTTTC; CDR3: CASKRSNSGANVLTF
V: TRBV5-8; D: TRBD1; size: -; J: TRBJ2-7; DNA: TGTGCCAGCAGATCGACAGGGGTCGAGCAGTACTTC; CDR3: CASRSTGVEQYF
V: TRBV28; D: -; size: many; J: TRBJ2-7; DNA: TGTGCCAGCAATGCTGGACACCTCTACGAGCAGTACTTC; CDR3: CASNAGHLYEQYF
V: TRBV7-3; D: TRBD2; size: -; J: TRBJ2-7; DNA: TGTGCCAGCAGCCCGGGGAGGGGCGCTGCCGAGCAGTACTTC; CDR3: CASSPGRGAAEQYF
V: TRBV15; D: -; size: many; J: TRBJ1-1; DNA: TGTGCCACCAGCAGAGACGGACAGTTTAACACTGAAGCTTTCTTT; CDR3: CATSRDGQFNTEAFF
V: TRBV5-6; D: TRBD1; size: -; J: TRBJ1-4; DNA: TGTGCCAGCAGCTCTGGACAGGGAACTGAAAAACTGTTTTTT; CDR3: CASSSGQGTEKLFF
V: TRBV7-2; D: -; size: -; J: TRBJ1-5; DNA: TGTGCCAGCAGCTCCGAGGTTTCCCGGGGTCGGCCCCAGCATTTT; CDR3: CASSSEVSRGRPQHF
V: TRBV7-9; D: -; size: -; J: TRBJ1-1; DNA: TGTGCCAGCAGCTTAGACAGTTGGGGAGCCACTGAAGCTTTCTTT; CDR3: CASSLDSWGATEAFF
V: TRBV11-2; D: -; size: -; J: TRBJ1-1; DNA: TGTGCCAGCAGCTTAGATCACAGGGTAGACACTGAAGCTTTCTTT; CDR3: CASSLDHRVDTEAFF
V: TRBV27; D: TRBD1; size: -; J: TRBJ2-7; DNA: TGTGCCAGCACGGACAGGGTGGTGTCCTACGAGCAGTACTTC; CDR3: CASTDRVVSYEQYF
V: TRBV2; D: TRBD1; size: many; J: TRBJ1-1; DNA: TGTGCCAGCAGTGAACTGATAGGGGGCGCATCTGAAGCTTTCTTT; CDR3: CASSELIGGASEAFF
V: TRBV28; D: TRBD1; size: many; J: TRBJ1-6; DNA: TGTGCCAGCAGTTCGGGGACAGTCCCCCTCCACTTT; CDR3: CASSSGTVPLHF
V: TRBV28; D: TRBD1; size: many; J: TRBJ2-7; DNA: TGTGCCATCTCGACAGGGGTCTACGAGCAGTACTTC; CDR3: CAISTGVYEQYF
V: TRBV6-8; D: -; size: many; J: TRBJ1-1; DNA: TGTGCCAGCAGTTACCACCTGGACTTAGGCACTGAAGCTTTCTTT; CDR3: CASSYHLDLGTEAFF
V: TRBV6-1; D: -; size: few; J: TRBJ1-1; DNA: TGTGCCAGCACCCTACGAGGGGGGGCCTCCGTCACTGAAGCTTTCTTT; CDR3: CASTLRGGASVTEAFF
V: TRBV28; D: -; size: many; J: TRBJ1-1; DNA: TGTGCCAGCAATCTCGGTGGCCTAGGGGACACTGAAGCTTTCTTT; CDR3: CASNLGGLGDTEAFF
V: TRBV20-1; D: TRBD2; size: few; J: TRBJ2-7; DNA: TGCAGTGCTAGAGATCTAAGCGGGAGGGCCCTCTACGAGCAGTACTTC; CDR3: CSARDLSGRALYEQYF
V: TRBV7-2; D: -; size: many; J: TRBJ1-2; DNA: TGTGCCAGCAGCTCAGACGCACGGGCTTCGGCTACCTATGGCTACACCTTC; CDR3: CASSSDARASATYGYTF
V: TRBV28; D: -; size: -; J: TRBJ2-4; DNA: TGTGCCAGCAGACTAGGATCCGAAAACATTCAGTACTTC; CDR3: CASRLGSENIQYF
V: TRBV30; D: -; size: few; J: TRBJ1-1; DNA: TGTGCCTGGAGTCTTGGCCAGGTCACTGAAGCTTTCTTT; CDR3: CAWSLGQVTEAFF
V: TRBV7-9; D: TRBD1; size: -; J: TRBJ2-7; DNA: TGTGCCAGCAGCTTACCAGCAGGGACAGGGGCCTTC; CDR3: CASSLPAGTGAF
V: TRBV29-1; D: -; size: many; J: TRBJ1-2; DNA: TGCAGCGTTGAAGGTTCCCCTAACTATGGCTACACCTTC; CDR3: CSVEGSPNYGYTF
V: TRBV9; D: TRBD1; size: -; J: TRBJ2-7; DNA: TGTGCCAGCAGCGTATCCACAGGGGACGTCCTCTACGAGCAGTACTTC; CDR3: CASSVSTGDVLYEQYF